This paragraph covers one T cell receptor (beta chain) sequence. The antigen is unknown. The Oncomine TCR Beta short-read assay generated sequence data from the DNA of cultured CD4+ T cells. TCRdb analysed the PCR reads with MiXCR anew, one entry per CDR3 protein. The sample carries 13,000 to 15,000 distinct CDR3 sequences, about 28% recorded once. Treatment here: approximately 9-day PBMC culture with coronavirus spike peptide pools or control peptides (ViraFEST assay). Alongside around 10 IU/ml IL-2 and roughly 10 ug/ml peptide pools, PBMCs were cultured at about 2.2 million per well. This record comes from a study of vaccination and CD4 T cells after COVID-19. For the study at large: A CEFX pool, an HIV-1 Nef pool, or no peptide went to control cultures.

J gave up 6 bases and V 6 bases, and 5 bases lay outside the gene matches. The CDR3 totals 14 residues. Germline V gene lookup returns CDR1 LGHNT and CDR2 FRNRAP. General study results and limits: A nonsignificant median increase from around 21 to 38 SARS-CoV-2-reactive clonotypes was observed.

Sequenced material: cultured CD4+ T cells from blood. The source is a human donor with COVID-19. The rearrangement links TRBV12-5 to TRBJ1-6; 7 bases fit TRBD1. The CDR3 reads CASGSTGFNSPLHF. The CDR3 coding sequence is TGTGCTAGTGGGTCGACAGGGTTTAATTCACCCCTCCACTTT. The full variable domain, its missing parts supplied by reference TRBV12-5 and TRBJ1-6, is DARVTQTPRHKVTEMGQEVTMRCQPILGHNTVFWYRQTMMQGLELLAYFRNRAPLDDSGMPKDRFSAEMPDATLATLKIQPSEPRDSAVYFCASGSTGFNSPLHFGNGTRLTVT.